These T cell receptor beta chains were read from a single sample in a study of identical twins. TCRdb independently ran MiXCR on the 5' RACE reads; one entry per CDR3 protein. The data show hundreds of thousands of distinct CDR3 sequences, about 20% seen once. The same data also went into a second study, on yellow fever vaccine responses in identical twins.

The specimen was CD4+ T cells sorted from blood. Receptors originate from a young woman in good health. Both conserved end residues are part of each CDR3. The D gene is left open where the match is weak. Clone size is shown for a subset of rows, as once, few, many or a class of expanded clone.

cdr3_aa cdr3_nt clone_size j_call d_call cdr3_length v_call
CASRRTTGNTGELFF TGTGCCAGCAGGCGCACCACAGGGAACACCGGGGAGCTGTTTTTT NA TRBJ2-2 NA 15 TRBV3-1
CASSFGGTSSGANVLTF TGTGCCAGCAGCTTCGGGGGTACCTCCTCTGGGGCCAACGTCCTGACTTTC few TRBJ2-6 NA 17 TRBV11-2
CATSDPDTDTQYF TGTGCCACCAGTGATCCTGATACAGATACGCAGTATTTT many TRBJ2-3 NA 13 TRBV24-1
CASSLQGEQFF TGTGCCAGCAGTTTGCAGGGGGAGCAGTTCTTC few TRBJ2-1 NA 11 TRBV28
CASSVEAGLGGNEQFF TGTGCCAGCAGCGTAGAAGCTGGACTGGGGGGCAATGAGCAGTTCTTC few TRBJ2-1 NA 16 TRBV9
CASSEGQTYNEQFF TGTGCCAGCAGTGAGGGACAAACCTACAATGAGCAGTTCTTC NA TRBJ2-1 NA 14 TRBV6-1
CASSATGENQPQHF TGCGCCAGCAGCGCGACAGGGGAAAATCAGCCCCAGCATTTT NA TRBJ1-5 TRBD1 14 TRBV5-1
CSARMAKGYQETQYF TGCAGTGCTAGGATGGCTAAGGGGTACCAAGAGACCCAGTACTTC NA TRBJ2-5 NA 15 TRBV20-1
CASRSSGSGTDTQYF TGTGCCAGCAGGTCGAGCGGGAGCGGGACAGATACGCAGTATTTT NA TRBJ2-3 TRBD2 15 TRBV6-1
CSVEEMGGTSGF TGCAGCGTTGAAGAAATGGGAGGGACAAGTGGATTC NA TRBJ2-5 NA 12 TRBV29-1
CASSFSEPDYSVSGNTIYF TGTGCCAGCAGCTTTTCCGAACCTGACTACAGCGTCTCTGGAAACACCATATATTTT NA TRBJ1-3 NA 19 TRBV11-2
CASSKDTRYQETQYF TGTGCCAGCAGTAAGGACACCCGGTACCAAGAGACCCAGTACTTC few TRBJ2-5 NA 15 TRBV2
CSASLPYGSGRVSDTQYF TGCAGTGCTAGTCTCCCCTACGGAAGCGGGAGAGTTTCAGATACGCAGTATTTT once TRBJ2-3 TRBD2 18 TRBV20-1
CSAKLAGSINEQFF TGCAGTGCCAAACTAGCGGGGTCGATCAATGAGCAGTTCTTC few TRBJ2-1 TRBD2 14 TRBV20-1
CTTGTGGKTQYF TGTACCACCGGGACAGGGGGCAAGACCCAGTACTTC NA TRBJ2-5 TRBD1 12 TRBV6-1
CASSDSVNYGYTF TGTGCCAGCAGTGATTCGGTTAACTATGGCTACACCTTC NA TRBJ1-2 NA 13 TRBV25-1
CASSQALQTDEKLFF TGCGCCAGCAGCCAAGCGCTACAGACGGATGAAAAACTGTTTTTT NA TRBJ1-4 NA 15 TRBV4-1
CASNLQGSSYEQYF TGTGCCAGCAATTTGCAAGGGTCTTCCTACGAGCAGTACTTC few TRBJ2-7 NA 14 TRBV28
CASADNTDTQYF TGTGCCAGCGCCGACAACACAGATACGCAGTATTTT few TRBJ2-3 NA 12 TRBV12-3/TRBV12-4
CASSPQGTANIQYF TGTGCCAGCTCACCACAGGGTACTGCGAACATTCAGTACTTC few TRBJ2-4 NA 14 TRBV18
CASSRLDPGGGGYTF TGTGCCAGCAGTCGGCTTGATCCAGGGGGAGGCGGCTACACCTTC few TRBJ1-2 TRBD1 15 TRBV6-1
CASRPTSGRTDTQYF TGTGCCAGCAGGCCGACTAGCGGGAGAACAGATACGCAGTATTTT NA TRBJ2-3 TRBD2 15 TRBV2
CASSREGRYEQYF TGTGCCAGCAGTCGGGAGGGCCGTTACGAGCAGTACTTC NA TRBJ2-7 TRBD2 13 TRBV6-1
CASSLQDRASYEQYF TGTGCCAGCAGCTTACAGGACCGAGCTTCCTACGAGCAGTACTTC few TRBJ2-7 NA 15 TRBV7-9
CAIGTMRETGELFF TGTGCCATCGGGACTATGAGAGAGACTGGGGAGCTGTTTTTT many TRBJ2-2 TRBD2 14 TRBV10-3
CASSITDSIRPLHF TGCGCCAGCAGCATAACTGACAGTATCCGACCCCTCCACTTT few TRBJ1-6 NA 14 TRBV5-1